This T cell receptor beta chain was captured in a study of T cells in localized non-small cell lung cancer. Findings and limits, study-wide: The study found T cell clonality highest in uninvolved adjacent lung, above tumor. Among the top 100 tumor clones, a median approximately 62 appeared in adjacent lung.

In regard to this clone: The antigen remains undetermined.

Per germline, CDR1 SGHVS and CDR2 FQNEAQ. The CDR3 covers 14 residues. V was shortened by 3 bases and J by 3 bases, with 11 bases between the two germline ends. Clones were read by immunoSEQ multiplex PCR, and TCRdb kept only the in-frame ones, dropping some. The top ten hold about 25% of the sample, which has 15,000 to 20,000 clones, over 80% seen once. The chain has TRBV7-8 and TRBJ1-2; D remains unclear. The TCR sequence derives from a female donor of 60 years or more with stage I lung adenocarcinoma. The sequences come from peripheral blood, collected before any cancer treatment. In DNA, the CDR3 is TGTGCCAGCAGCTTCGAGGGAGACTACTATGGCTACACCTTC. It is translated as CASSFEGDYYGYTF. The whole variable domain, filled in from reference TRBV7-8 and TRBJ1-2, reads GAGVSQSPRYKVAKRGQDVALRCDPISGHVSLFWYQQALGQGPEFLTYFQNEAQLDKSGLPSDRFFAERPEGSVSTLKIQRTQQEDSAVYLCASSFEGDYYGYTFGSGTRLTVV.